Detailed here is one T cell receptor (beta chain). Its antigen is not known. Synthesis of cDNA was performed by 5'RACE using 10-nucleotide random UMIs. TCRdb reprocessed the 5' RACE reads with MiXCR, giving one entry per CDR3 protein. Among more than 75,000 distinct CDR3 sequences listed, approximately 3.5% were seen once. Germline CDR1 reads DFQATT; CDR2 reads SNEGSKA (reference sequence). The CDR3 runs 13 residues. Deletions cut 7 bases from V and 5 bases from J, with 17 bases between. This sample was included in a study of neurological immune-mediated disorders. Broader study findings: When grouped phylogenetically, the repertoires of 18 of the 34 multiple sclerosis patients fell together in one related-CDR3 cluster, which is a possible signature. Across subjects, expanded clones had no CDR3 amino acid sequences in common, pointing to private repertoires in all groups.

The specimen was PBMCs. The genes are TRBV20-1 and TRBJ1-1; maybe TRBD1 (5 bases). The sequence was obtained from a woman aged 50 to 65 with multiple sclerosis. The CDR3 loop reads CSDRVTRGTEAFF. Written as DNA, the CDR3 is TGCAGTGATAGGGTAACTCGGGGGACTGAAGCTTTCTTT.